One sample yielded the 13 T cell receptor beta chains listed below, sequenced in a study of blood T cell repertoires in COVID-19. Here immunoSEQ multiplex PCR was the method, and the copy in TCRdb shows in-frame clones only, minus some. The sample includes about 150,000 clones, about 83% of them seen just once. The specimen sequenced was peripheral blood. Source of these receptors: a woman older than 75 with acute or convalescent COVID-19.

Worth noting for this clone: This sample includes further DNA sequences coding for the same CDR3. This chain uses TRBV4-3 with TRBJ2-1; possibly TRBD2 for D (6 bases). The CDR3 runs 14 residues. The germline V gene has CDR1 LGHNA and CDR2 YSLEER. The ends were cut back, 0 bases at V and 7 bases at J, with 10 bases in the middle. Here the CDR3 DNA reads TGCGCCAGCAGCCAAGAGGGGGGTCGGAATGAGCAGTTCTTC. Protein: CASSQEGGRNEQFF.

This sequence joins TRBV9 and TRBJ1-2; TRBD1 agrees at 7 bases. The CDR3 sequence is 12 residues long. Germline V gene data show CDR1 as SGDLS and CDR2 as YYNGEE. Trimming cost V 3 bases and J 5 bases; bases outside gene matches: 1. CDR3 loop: CASSGDSYGYTF. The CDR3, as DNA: TGTGCCAGCAGCGGGGACAGTTATGGCTACACCTTC.

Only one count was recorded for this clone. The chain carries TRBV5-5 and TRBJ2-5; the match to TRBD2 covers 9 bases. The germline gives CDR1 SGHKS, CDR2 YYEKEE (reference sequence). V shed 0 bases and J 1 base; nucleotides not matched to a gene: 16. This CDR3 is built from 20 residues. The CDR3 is CASSLEFGLAGRWIQETQYF. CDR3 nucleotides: TGTGCCAGCAGCTTGGAGTTCGGGCTAGCGGGACGTTGGATCCAAGAGACCCAGTACTTC.

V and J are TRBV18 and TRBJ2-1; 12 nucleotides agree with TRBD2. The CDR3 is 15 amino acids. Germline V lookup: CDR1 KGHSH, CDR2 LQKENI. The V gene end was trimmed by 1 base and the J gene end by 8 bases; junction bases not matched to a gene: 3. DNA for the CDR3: TGTGCCAGCTCACCACTGCGGACTAGCGGGGATGAGCAGTTCTTC. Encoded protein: CASSPLRTSGDEQFF. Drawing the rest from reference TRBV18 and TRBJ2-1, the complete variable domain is NAGVMQNPRHLVRRRGQEARLRCSPMKGHSHVYWYRQLPEEGLKFMVYLQKENIIDESGMPKERFSAEFPKEGPSILRIQQVVRGDSAAYFCASSPLRTSGDEQFFGPGTRLTVL.

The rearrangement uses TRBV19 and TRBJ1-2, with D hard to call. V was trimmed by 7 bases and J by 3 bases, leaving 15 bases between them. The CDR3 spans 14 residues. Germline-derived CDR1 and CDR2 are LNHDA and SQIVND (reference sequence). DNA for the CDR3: TGTGCCAGTACCCGGAAGGACGGGGACTATGGCTACACCTTC. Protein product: CASTRKDGDYGYTF.

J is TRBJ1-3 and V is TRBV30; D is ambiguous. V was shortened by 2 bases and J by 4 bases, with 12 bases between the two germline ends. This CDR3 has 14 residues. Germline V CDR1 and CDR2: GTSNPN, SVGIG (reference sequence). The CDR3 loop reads CAWSTWASGNTIYF. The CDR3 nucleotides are TGTGCCTGGAGTACCTGGGCTTCGGGAAACACCATATATTTT.

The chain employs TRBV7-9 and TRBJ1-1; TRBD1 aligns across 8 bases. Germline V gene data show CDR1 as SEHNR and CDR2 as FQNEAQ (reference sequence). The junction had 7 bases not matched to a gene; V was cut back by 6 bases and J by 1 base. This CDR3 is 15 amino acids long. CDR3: CASREGTGRNTEAFF. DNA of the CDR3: TGTGCCAGCAGGGAGGGGACAGGCCGGAACACTGAAGCTTTCTTT.

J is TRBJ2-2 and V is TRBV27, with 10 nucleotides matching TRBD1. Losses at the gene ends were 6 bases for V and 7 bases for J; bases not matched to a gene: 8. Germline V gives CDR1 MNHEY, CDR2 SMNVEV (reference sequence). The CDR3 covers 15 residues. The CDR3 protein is CASRRTGGLGGELFF. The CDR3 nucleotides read TGTGCCAGCAGGAGGACAGGGGGTCTCGGCGGGGAGCTGTTTTTT.

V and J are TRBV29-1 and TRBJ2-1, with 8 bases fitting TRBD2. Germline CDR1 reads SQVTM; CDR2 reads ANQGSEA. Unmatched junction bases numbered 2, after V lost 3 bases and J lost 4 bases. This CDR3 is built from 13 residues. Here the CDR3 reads CSVELAGYNEQFF. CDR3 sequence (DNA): TGCAGCGTTGAGTTAGCGGGGTACAATGAGCAGTTCTTC.

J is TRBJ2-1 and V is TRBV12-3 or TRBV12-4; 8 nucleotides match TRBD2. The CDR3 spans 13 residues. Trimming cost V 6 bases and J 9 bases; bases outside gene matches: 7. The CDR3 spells CASSPFRGGEQFF. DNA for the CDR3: TGTGCCAGCAGCCCCTTCCGGGGGGGTGAGCAGTTCTTC.

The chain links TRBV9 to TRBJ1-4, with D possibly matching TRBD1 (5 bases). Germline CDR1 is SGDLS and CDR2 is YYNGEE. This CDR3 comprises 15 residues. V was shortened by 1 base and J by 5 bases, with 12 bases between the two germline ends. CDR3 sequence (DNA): TGTGCCAGCAGCGTACAAGGGGCGGGGAATGAAAAACTGTTTTTT. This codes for CASSVQGAGNEKLFF.

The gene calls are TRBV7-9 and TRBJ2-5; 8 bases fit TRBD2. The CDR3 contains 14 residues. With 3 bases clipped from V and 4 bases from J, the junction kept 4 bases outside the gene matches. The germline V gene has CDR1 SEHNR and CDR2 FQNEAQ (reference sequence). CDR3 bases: TGTGCCAGCAGCTTCGGACTAGCAAGAGAGACCCAGTACTTC. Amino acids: CASSFGLARETQYF.

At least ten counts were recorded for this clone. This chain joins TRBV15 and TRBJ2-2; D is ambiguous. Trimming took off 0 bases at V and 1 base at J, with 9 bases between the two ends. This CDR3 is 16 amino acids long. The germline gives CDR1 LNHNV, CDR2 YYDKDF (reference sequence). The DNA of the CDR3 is TGTGCCACCAGCAGAGATTTCGGTAGGAACACCGGGGAGCTGTTTTTT. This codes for CATSRDFGRNTGELFF.